This TCR beta chain is drawn from a study of blood T cell repertoires in COVID-19. For the study at large: From the United States, Italy and Spain came samples of acute and convalescent COVID-19. Nucleic acid was either cDNA or gDNA, and it came from T cells, B-cell-depleted T cells, or PBMCs.

The CDR3 runs 14 residues. CDR1 and CDR2 from the germline V gene are LGHNT and FRNRAP. V gave up 7 bases and J gave up 4 bases, with 14 bases separating them. Patients of the Seattle cohort, enrolled during active infection, were followed longitudinally. Authors' methods: Amplification of reference gene primers provided the estimated nucleated cell counts. This table comes from immunoSEQ multiplex PCR, and its TCRdb copy is limited to in-frame clones, with some not included. For V, J and clone size, that table is used; D and trimming come from the DNA. The sample comprises around 430,000 clones, approximately 89% of which are singletons, and roughly an eighth rests with the top ten.

The material sequenced was peripheral blood. The TCR originated in a woman aged 50 to 60 with COVID-19, enrolled during active disease. V and J are TRBV12-5 and TRBJ2-4; D is possibly TRBD1 (7 bases). Here the CDR3 reads CASALPGGKNIQYF. CDR3 nucleotide sequence: TGTGCTAGTGCCCTACCAGGGGGGAAAAACATTCAGTACTTC.